The sequence of this T cell receptor beta chain was determined in a study of blood T cell repertoires in COVID-19. Study summary: COVID-19 samples from acute and convalescent phases originated in the United States, Italy and Spain. PBMCs, B-cell-depleted T cells, or T cells were the source of the cDNA or gDNA that made up the material.

Germline trimming cut 5 bases from V and 2 bases from J; bases unmatched to any gene: 6. Germline V CDR1 and CDR2: SSHAT, FNYEAQ (reference sequence). The CDR3 length is 15 residues. Authors' processing steps: Researchers report that nucleated cell counts were estimated from reference gene primer amplification. TCRdb's table, derived via immunoSEQ multiplex PCR, lists solely in-frame clones and lacks some. V, J and clone size are taken as reported in that table, and D and trimming were inferred from the DNA itself. The table shows approximately 160,000 clones, with over 60% occurring only once. The specimen was peripheral blood. The gene calls are TRBV7-7 and TRBJ1-3; 7 nucleotides align to TRBD1. This sequence originates from a woman at least 80 years old with acute or convalescent COVID-19. CDR3 bases: TGTGCCAGCAGCGTTTCAGACAGGGCTGGAAACACCATATATTTT. Translating gives CASSVSDRAGNTIYF.